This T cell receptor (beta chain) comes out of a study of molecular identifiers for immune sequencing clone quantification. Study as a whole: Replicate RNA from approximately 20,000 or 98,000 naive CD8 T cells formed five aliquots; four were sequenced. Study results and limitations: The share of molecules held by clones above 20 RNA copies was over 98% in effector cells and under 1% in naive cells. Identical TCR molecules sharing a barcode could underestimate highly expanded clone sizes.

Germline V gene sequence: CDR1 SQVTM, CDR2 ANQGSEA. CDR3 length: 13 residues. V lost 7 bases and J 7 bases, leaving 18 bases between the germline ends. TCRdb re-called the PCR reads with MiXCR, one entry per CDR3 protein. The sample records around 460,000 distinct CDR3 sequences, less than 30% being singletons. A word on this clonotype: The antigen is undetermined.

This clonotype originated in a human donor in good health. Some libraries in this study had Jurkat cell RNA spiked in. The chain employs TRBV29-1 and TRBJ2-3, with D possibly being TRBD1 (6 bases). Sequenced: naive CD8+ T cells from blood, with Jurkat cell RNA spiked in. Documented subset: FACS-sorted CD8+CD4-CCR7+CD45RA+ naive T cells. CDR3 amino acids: CSAVNRVQNTQYF. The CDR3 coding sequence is TGCAGCGCCGTGAACAGGGTTCAAAATACGCAGTATTTT.